This entry concerns a single T cell receptor beta chain. Antigen: not known. Via MiXCR, TCRdb re-called the 5' RACE reads, giving one row per CDR3 protein. The sample carries around 46,000 distinct CDR3 sequences, approximately 7% recorded once. These data originate in a study of T cells after yellow fever vaccination. Whole-study results and caveats: Most clones from primary vaccination were detected again post-booster (about 95% CD4, 88% CD8).

The source was CD8+ T cells sorted from PBMCs, collected roughly 15 days after the first yellow fever vaccination. This clonotype was obtained from a man aged 18 to 35 who received the YFV17D yellow fever vaccine.

For the CDR3, the DNA is TGTGCCAGCAGCTTAAAAAGAGGGGGATGGACTGAAGCTTTCTTT. This translates into CASSLKRGGWTEAFF. This chain links TRBV7-2 with TRBJ1-1; weak D call: TRBD1 (6 bases). The CDR3 spans 15 residues. Trimming removed 2 bases at V and 5 bases at J, with 15 bases between. Germline values: CDR1 SGHTA, CDR2 FQGNSA. The whole variable domain, filled in from reference TRBV7-2 and TRBJ1-1, reads GAGVSQSPSNKVTEKGKDVELRCDPISGHTALYWYRQSLGQGLEFLIYFQGNSAPDKSGLPSDRFSAERTGGSVSTLTIQRTQQEDSAVYLCASSLKRGGWTEAFFGQGTRLTVV.